This T cell receptor (beta chain) emerged from a study of PD-1 blockade in classical Hodgkin lymphoma. Exposure to brentuximab vedotin varied, and each patient had relapsed following autologous stem cell transplantation. Data came from immunoSEQ multiplex PCR; TCRdb stores just in-frame clones and leaves some out. The sample holds nearly 25,000 clones, about 74% seen once. Regarding this clone: Its matching antigen is unknown.

The CDR3 has 15 residues. Germline CDR1 reads MNHEY; CDR2 reads SVGAGI. V trimming: 2 bases; J trimming: 1 base; junction bases outside the gene matches: 5. General study points: Significant TCR diversity gains by C4D1 occurred in CD4+ but not CD8+ cells.

The TCR originated in a human donor with classical Hodgkin lymphoma. Sequenced material: peripheral blood mononuclear cells (PBMCs), taken before the second cycle of nivolumab. The gene calls are TRBV6-5 and TRBJ2-7, with 7 bases identical to TRBD2. The CDR3 region has the DNA TGTGCCAGCAGTTACGCTTGGCGGGGGTCCTACGAGCAGTACTTC. Translation: CASSYAWRGSYEQYF.